This TCR beta chain was sequenced during a study of preoperative IRX-2 immunotherapy in early breast cancer. Only in-frame clones appear in the TCRdb table, and some are missing; sequencing was by immunoSEQ multiplex PCR. The sample lists fewer than 70,000 clones; roughly 95% were seen once. Treatment given: preoperative locoregional IRX-2 cytokine immunotherapy. This phase Ib study tested locoregional IRX-2 cytokine immunotherapy given before surgery. This clone was observed a few times. CDR1 and CDR2 from the germline V gene are GTSNPN and SVGIG (reference sequence). V shed 3 bases and J shed 9 bases, with 12 bases lying between them. The CDR3 totals 12 residues.

This TCR derives from a human donor with breast cancer. The sample was gathered from a patient treated with IRX-2 immunotherapy. The rearrangement links TRBV30 to TRBJ2-1; D is unclear. The CDR3 bases are TGTGCCTGGAGCTTAGGCCGGTTTGAGCAGTTCTTC. Translation: CAWSLGRFEQFF.